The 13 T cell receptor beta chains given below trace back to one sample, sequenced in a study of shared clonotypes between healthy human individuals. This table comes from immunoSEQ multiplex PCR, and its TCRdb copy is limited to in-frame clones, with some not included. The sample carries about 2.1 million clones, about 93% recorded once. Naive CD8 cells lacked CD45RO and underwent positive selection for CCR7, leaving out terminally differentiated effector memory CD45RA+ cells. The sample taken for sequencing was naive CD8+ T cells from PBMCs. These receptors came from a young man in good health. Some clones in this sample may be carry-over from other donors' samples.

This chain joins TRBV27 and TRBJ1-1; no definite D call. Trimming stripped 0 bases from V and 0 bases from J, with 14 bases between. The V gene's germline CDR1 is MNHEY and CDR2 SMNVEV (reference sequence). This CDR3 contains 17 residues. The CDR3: CASSLSGETFMNTEAFF. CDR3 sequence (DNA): TGTGCCAGCAGTTTATCAGGAGAAACTTTTATGAACACTGAAGCTTTCTTT.

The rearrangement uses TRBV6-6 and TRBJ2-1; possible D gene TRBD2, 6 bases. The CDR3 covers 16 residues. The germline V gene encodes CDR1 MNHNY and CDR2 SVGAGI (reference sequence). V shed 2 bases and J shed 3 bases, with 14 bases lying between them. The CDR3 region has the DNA TGTGCCAGCAGTTACGGGGCGGGGTGGAACTACAATGAGCAGTTCTTC. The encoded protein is CASSYGAGWNYNEQFF.

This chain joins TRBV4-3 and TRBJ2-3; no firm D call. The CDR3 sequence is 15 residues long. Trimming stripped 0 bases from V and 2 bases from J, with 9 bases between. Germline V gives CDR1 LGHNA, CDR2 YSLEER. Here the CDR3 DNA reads TGCGCCAGCAGCCAAGATCGGAGTTACACAGATACGCAGTATTTT. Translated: CASSQDRSYTDTQYF.

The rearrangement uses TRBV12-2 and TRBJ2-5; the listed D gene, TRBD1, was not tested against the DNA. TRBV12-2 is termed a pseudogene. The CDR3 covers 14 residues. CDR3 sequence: CASRFGQIQETQYF. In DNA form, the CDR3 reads TGTGCAAGTCGCTTCGGACAGATCCAAGAGACCCAGTACTTC.

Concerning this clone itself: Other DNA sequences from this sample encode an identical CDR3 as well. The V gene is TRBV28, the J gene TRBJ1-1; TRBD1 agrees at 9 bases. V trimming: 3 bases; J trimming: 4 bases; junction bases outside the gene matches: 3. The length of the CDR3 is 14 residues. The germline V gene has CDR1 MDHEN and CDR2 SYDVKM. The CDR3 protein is CASSFRQGGTEAFF. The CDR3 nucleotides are TGTGCCAGCAGTTTCCGACAGGGGGGCACTGAAGCTTTCTTT.

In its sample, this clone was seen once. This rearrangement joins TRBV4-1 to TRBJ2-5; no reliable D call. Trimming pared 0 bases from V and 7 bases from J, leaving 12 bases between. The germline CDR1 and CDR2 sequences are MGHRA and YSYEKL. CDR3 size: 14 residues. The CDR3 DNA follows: TGCGCCAGCAGCCAAGATCGTCCCTTTGGGACCCAGTACTTC. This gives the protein CASSQDRPFGTQYF.

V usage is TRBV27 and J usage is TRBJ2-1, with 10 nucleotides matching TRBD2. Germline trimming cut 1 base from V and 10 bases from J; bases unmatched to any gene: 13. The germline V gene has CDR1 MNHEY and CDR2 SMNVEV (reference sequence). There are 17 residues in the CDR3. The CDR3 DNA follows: TGTGCCAGCAGTTTATTCCTGCCCCTAGCGGGAGAAGGGGAGCAGTTCTTC. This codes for CASSLFLPLAGEGEQFF.

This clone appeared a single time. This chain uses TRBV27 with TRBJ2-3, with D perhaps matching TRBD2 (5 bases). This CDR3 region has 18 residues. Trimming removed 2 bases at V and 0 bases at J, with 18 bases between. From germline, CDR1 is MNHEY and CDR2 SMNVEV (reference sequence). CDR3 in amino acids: CASSLDLAGPTSTDTQYF. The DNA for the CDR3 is TGTGCCAGCAGTTTAGACCTAGCAGGACCTACCAGCACAGATACGCAGTATTTT.

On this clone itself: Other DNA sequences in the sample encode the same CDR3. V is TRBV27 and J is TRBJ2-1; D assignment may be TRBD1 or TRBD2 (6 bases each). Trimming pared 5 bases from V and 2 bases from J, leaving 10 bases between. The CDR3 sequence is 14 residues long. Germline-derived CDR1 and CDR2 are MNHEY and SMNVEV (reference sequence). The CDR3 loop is CASSPGGPYNEQFF. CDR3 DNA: TGTGCCAGCAGTCCCGGGGGCCCCTACAATGAGCAGTTCTTC.

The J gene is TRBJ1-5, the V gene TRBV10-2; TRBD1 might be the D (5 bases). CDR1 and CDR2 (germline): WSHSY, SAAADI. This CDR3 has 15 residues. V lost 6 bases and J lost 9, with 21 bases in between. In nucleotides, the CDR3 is TGCGCCAGCAGGGAAGGCGTTGGGGACGGAACGCCCCAGCATTTT. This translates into CASREGVGDGTPQHF.

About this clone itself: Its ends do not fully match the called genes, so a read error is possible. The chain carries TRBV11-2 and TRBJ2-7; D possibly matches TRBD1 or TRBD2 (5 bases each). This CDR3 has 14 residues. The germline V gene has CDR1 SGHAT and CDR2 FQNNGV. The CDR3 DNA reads TGTGCCAGCGGCTTGGGACGGGGTTTCTACGAGCAGTACTTC. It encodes CASGLGRGFYEQYF.

CDR3 in amino acids: CASSLPPGLAGVRQETQYF. In DNA, the CDR3 is TGTGCCAGCAGTTTACCTCCGGGACTAGCGGGAGTAAGGCAAGAGACCCAGTACTTC. The chain employs TRBV28 and TRBJ2-5; 14 bases line up with TRBD2. Germline V CDR1 and CDR2: MDHEN, SYDVKM. Trimming took 2 bases from V and 2 from J; bases not matched to a gene: 10. The CDR3 has 19 amino acids.

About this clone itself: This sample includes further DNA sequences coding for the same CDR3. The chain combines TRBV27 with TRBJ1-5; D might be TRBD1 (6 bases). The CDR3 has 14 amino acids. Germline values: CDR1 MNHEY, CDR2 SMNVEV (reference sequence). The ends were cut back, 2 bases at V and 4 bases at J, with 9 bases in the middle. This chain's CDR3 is CASSLRGGNQPQHF. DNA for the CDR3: TGTGCCAGCAGTTTAAGGGGGGGAAATCAGCCCCAGCATTTT.